This TCR beta chain emerged from a study of shared clonotypes between healthy human individuals. Generated by immunoSEQ multiplex PCR, the TCRdb table keeps only in-frame clones and is missing some. This sample has about 960,000 clones, with approximately 76% found just once. Germline assignment: CDR1 SGDLS and CDR2 YYNGEE. J was trimmed by 3 bases and V by 0 bases; bases with no gene match: 8. This CDR3 has 18 residues. This clonotype was sampled from a man between 18 and 29 years old in good health. The J gene is TRBJ2-2, the V gene TRBV9, with 10 bases fitting TRBD1. The sample was memory CD4+ T cells sorted from blood. Subset: CD45RA-negative fraction. CDR3 amino acids: CASSVGGQGFGDTGELFF. In nucleotides, the CDR3 is TGTGCCAGCAGCGTAGGGGGACAGGGGTTCGGAGACACCGGGGAGCTGTTTTTT.